In its sample, the clone carrying this TCR beta chain was seen a few times. The TCR library protocol was used to attach unique molecular identifiers. These identifiers were attached to individual cDNA molecules. TCRdb re-called the 5' RACE reads with MiXCR, one entry per CDR3 protein. Seen here are some 66,000 distinct CDR3 sequences, 8% to 9.5% observed once, and the top ten hold under 4%. This specimen belongs to a study of early T cells in non-severe SARS-CoV-2 infection. There are 19 residues in the CDR3. J lost 1 base, V lost 5 bases, and 15 bases had no gene match. In germline, CDR1 is SEHNR, CDR2 FQNEAQ (reference sequence).

V gene TRBV7-9 combines with J gene TRBJ2-7; TRBD1 matches at 12 bases. The TCR originated in an adult who was a healthcare worker with PCR-confirmed SARS-CoV-2 infection or an uninfected control (not recorded which). Sequencing used whole blood. This chain's CDR3 is CASSQIPGQGAQRSYEQYF. The CDR3 bases are TGTGCCAGCAGCCAAATTCCGGGACAGGGGGCCCAAAGGTCCTACGAGCAGTACTTC. Full variable domain (rest looked up from reference TRBV7-9 and TRBJ2-7): DTGVSQNPRHKITKRGQNVTFRCDPISEHNRLYWYRQTLGQGPEFLTYFQNEAQLEKSRLLSDRFSAERPKGSFSTLEIQRTEQGDSAMYLCASSQIPGQGAQRSYEQYFGPGTRLTVT.